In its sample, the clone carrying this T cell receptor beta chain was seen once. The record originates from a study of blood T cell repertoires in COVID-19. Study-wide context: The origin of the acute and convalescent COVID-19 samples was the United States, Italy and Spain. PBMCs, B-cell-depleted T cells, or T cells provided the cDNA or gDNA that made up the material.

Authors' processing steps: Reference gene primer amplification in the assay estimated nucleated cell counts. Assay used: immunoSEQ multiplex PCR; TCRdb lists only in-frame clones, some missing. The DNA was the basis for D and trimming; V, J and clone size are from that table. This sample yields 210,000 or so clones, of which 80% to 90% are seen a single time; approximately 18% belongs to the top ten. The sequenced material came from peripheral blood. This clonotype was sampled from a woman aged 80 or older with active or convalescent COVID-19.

CDR3 in amino acids: CASSPGTSGSHEQFF. The CDR3 bases are TGTGCCAGCTCACCAGGGACTAGCGGGAGCCATGAGCAGTTCTTC. V usage is TRBV18 and J usage is TRBJ2-1, with 14 bases that match TRBD2. The V gene's germline CDR1 is KGHSH and CDR2 LQKENI. The CDR3 is 15 residues long. V trimming: 2 bases; J trimming: 8 bases; junction bases outside the gene matches: 2.